This T cell receptor (beta chain) is from a study of OX40 agonist ivuxolimab in advanced cancers. Across the study: Intravenous ivuxolimab at 0.01 to 10 mg/kg was given to patients every 2 weeks. Prior anti-PD-1, anti-PD-L1 or anti-CTLA-4 therapy did not bar entry, and 40% to 45% had some. General study points: Near-lowest levels of clonal expansion characterized partial responders at 0.1-3.0 mg/kg.

Only in-frame clones appear in the TCRdb table, and some are missing; sequencing was by immunoSEQ multiplex PCR. Here the sample spans about 62,000 clones, roughly 89% being singletons. This clone was counted only a few times. Its antigen is still unknown. The CDR3 has 13 residues. The germline V and J ends were trimmed by 2 bases and 8 bases, with 12 bases remaining between them. CDR1 MGHRA and CDR2 YSYEKL come from the germline V gene. This sample comprised CD4+ or CD8+ T cells sorted from blood, obtained in a trial of the OX40 agonist ivuxolimab. The clonotype originates from an adult with an advanced solid tumor such as melanoma, head and neck, liver or kidney cancer. V gene TRBV4-1 combines with J gene TRBJ1-2; D gene ambiguous. For the CDR3, the DNA is TGCGCCAGCAGCCAATGGGGAGGGTACGGCTACACCTTC. Residues: CASSQWGGYGYTF.